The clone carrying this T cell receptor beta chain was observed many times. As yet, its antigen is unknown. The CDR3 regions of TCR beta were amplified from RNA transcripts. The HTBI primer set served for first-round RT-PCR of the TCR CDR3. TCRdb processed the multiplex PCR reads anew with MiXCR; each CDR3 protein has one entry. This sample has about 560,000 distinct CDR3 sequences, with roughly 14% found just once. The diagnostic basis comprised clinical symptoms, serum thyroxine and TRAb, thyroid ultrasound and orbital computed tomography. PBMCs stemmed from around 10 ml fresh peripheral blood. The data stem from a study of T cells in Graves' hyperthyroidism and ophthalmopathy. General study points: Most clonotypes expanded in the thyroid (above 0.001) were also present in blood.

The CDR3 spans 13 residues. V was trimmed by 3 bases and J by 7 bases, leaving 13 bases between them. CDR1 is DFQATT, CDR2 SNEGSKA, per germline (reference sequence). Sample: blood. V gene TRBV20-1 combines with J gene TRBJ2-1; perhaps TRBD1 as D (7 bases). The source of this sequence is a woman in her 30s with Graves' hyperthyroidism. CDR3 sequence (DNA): TGCAGTGCTAGTGACAGGGAGGAAAATGAGCAGTTCTTC. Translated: CSASDREENEQFF.